This TCR beta chain was captured by sequencing in a study of blood T cell repertoires in COVID-19. Overall study context: Material from acute and convalescent COVID-19 was sourced from the United States, Italy and Spain.

Assay: immunoSEQ multiplex PCR; the TCRdb copy retains only in-frame clones and omits some. The sample has fewer than 250,000 clones, 83% seen once. Clinical history reported by participants formed the basis on which cohorts were assigned. During the 2 weeks before they entered the study, exposed participants had met someone with a PCR-confirmed or clinician-diagnosed COVID-19 case. V gave up 5 bases and J gave up 5 bases; unmatched junction bases: 5. The CDR3 length is 14 residues. Germline assignment: CDR1 SGHTA and CDR2 FQGNSA. The chain joins TRBV7-2 to TRBJ1-5; 8 bases align to TRBD1. The specimen sequenced was PBMCs or T cells enriched from blood (not recorded which). This TCR was sampled from a woman aged 40 to 55 who had been exposed to COVID-19. CDR3 loop: CASSTSGGYQPQHF. CDR3 DNA: TGTGCCAGCAGCACATCAGGGGGCTATCAGCCCCAGCATTTT.